A single sample is the source of the 20 T cell receptor beta chains below, sequenced in a study of shared clonotypes between healthy human individuals. TCRdb keeps only in-frame clones here, not all; method: immunoSEQ multiplex PCR. The sample carries under 85,000 clones, about 63% recorded once. The sequenced sample was memory CD8+ T cells sorted from blood. Stated subset: CD45RO+ cells pooled with CCR7-negative TemRA cells. These receptors originate from a man aged 25 to 40 in good health.

There are a few counts of this clone. V gene TRBV25-1 combines with J gene TRBJ1-2; D uncertain. With 5 bases removed from V and 4 bases from J, the gap between germline ends came to 8 bases. The CDR3 runs 12 residues. CDR1 is MGHDK, CDR2 SYGVNS, per germline. This CDR3 reads CASSNTSYGYTF. In DNA form, the CDR3 reads TGTGCCAGCAGTAACACGTCCTATGGCTACACCTTC.

The chain links TRBV25-1 to TRBJ1-1, with D hard to call. The length of the CDR3 is 14 residues. CDR1 is MGHDK and CDR2 is SYGVNS in the germline V gene. The V and J ends lost 3 bases and 4 bases respectively, with 12 bases between them. The CDR3 DNA reads as TGTGCCAGCAGTGATAGGACTGAAGCCACTGAAGCTTTCTTT. Its protein product is CASSDRTEATEAFF.

There are a few counts of this clone. The chain employs TRBV7-9 and TRBJ1-1; D is unclear. Germline V CDR1 and CDR2: SEHNR, FQNEAQ (reference sequence). The germline V and J ends were trimmed by 3 bases and 10 bases, with 6 bases remaining between them. CDR3 size: 10 residues. CDR3 DNA sequence: TGTGCCAGCAGCTTGGGGAGAGCTTTCTTT. Amino acid sequence: CASSLGRAFF.

V is TRBV27 and J is TRBJ1-5; TRBD1 aligns across 7 bases. Germline loops: CDR1 MNHEY, CDR2 SMNVEV (reference sequence). The length of the CDR3 is 17 residues. Trimming removed 5 bases from V and 0 bases from J; junction bases left unmatched: 10. CDR3 loop: CASSTTKTGYSNQPQHF. CDR3 bases: TGTGCCAGCAGTACTACTAAGACAGGGTATAGCAATCAGCCCCAGCATTTT.

A few counts support this clone. The V and J genes are TRBV10-3 and TRBJ2-7; D not resolved. Germline V lookup: CDR1 ENHRY, CDR2 SYGVKD. Trimming removed 4 bases at V and 1 base at J, with 11 bases between. This CDR3 has 14 residues. In DNA, the CDR3 is TGTGCCATCAGTGGCCCGAGGCAATCCTACGAGCAGTACTTC. Residues: CAISGPRQSYEQYF.

The table lists this clone with a few counts. The chain carries TRBV5-3 and TRBJ2-2, with TRBD2 identical over 15 bases. TRBV5-3 is identified as an open reading frame with a role that is uncertain. J was trimmed by 7 bases and V by 5 bases; bases with no gene match: 15. The CDR3 runs 19 residues. CDR3 sequence reads: CARSSVNGLAGGPVGELFF. The CDR3 nucleotides are TGTGCCAGAAGTAGTGTCAACGGACTAGCGGGAGGGCCGGTCGGGGAGCTGTTTTTT.

The J gene is TRBJ2-1, the V gene TRBV7-9; D is undetermined. In germline, CDR1 is SEHNR, CDR2 FQNEAQ (reference sequence). Trimming removed 4 bases from V and 2 bases from J, with 3 bases in between. There are 12 residues in the CDR3. The CDR3 region has the DNA TGTGCCAGCAGCTGGACCTACAATGAGCAGTTCTTC. This encodes CASSWTYNEQFF.

This clone ranks as medium-sized. The genes are TRBV7-2 and TRBJ2-7; TRBD2 aligns across 12 bases. The CDR3 runs 16 residues. CDR1 SGHTA and CDR2 FQGNSA come from the germline V gene. Trimming removed 5 bases from V and 1 base from J; junction bases left unmatched: 6. The CDR3 DNA follows: TGTGCCAGCAGCCTTACGGGACTAGCGGGTTCCTACGAGCAGTACTTC. It specifies CASSLTGLAGSYEQYF.

At least ten counts were recorded for this clone. A single base separates this from a much larger clone, so it may be a read error. The same CDR3 can be traced to other DNA sequences in this sample. The chain joins TRBV6-5 to TRBJ1-1; D uncertain. Between the trimmed V and J ends, which lost 0 bases and 2 bases, there was a span of 1 base. CDR3 length: 12 amino acids. Germline CDR1 is MNHEY and CDR2 is SVGAGI. In DNA, the CDR3 is TGTGCCAGCAGTTACTCTAACACTGAAGCTTTCTTT. The encoded protein is CASSYSNTEAFF.

The chain links TRBV28 to TRBJ2-7; D unclear. The germline CDR1 and CDR2 sequences are MDHEN and SYDVKM. This CDR3 contains 14 residues. V was trimmed by 5 bases and J by 0 bases, leaving 11 bases between them. This CDR3 reads CASSPVLSSYEQYF. The CDR3 coding sequence is TGTGCCAGCAGTCCGGTACTAAGCTCCTACGAGCAGTACTTC.

The V gene is TRBV5-4, the J gene TRBJ2-3; 7 positions agree with TRBD1. Trimming took 3 bases from V and 2 from J; bases not matched to a gene: 6. Germline CDR1 is SGHNT and CDR2 is YYREEE (reference sequence). The CDR3 spans 15 residues. CDR3 protein: CASSSWDSPTDTQYF. CDR3 coding DNA: TGTGCCAGCAGCTCATGGGACAGTCCCACAGATACGCAGTATTTT. Full variable domain (outside the CDR3, taken from reference TRBV5-4 and TRBJ2-3): ETGVTQSPTHLIKTRGQQVTLRCSSQSGHNTVSWYQQALGQGPQFIFQYYREEENGRGNFPPRFSGLQFPNYSSELNVNALELDDSALYLCASSSWDSPTDTQYFGPGTRLTVL.

V gene TRBV4-3 combines with J gene TRBJ2-7; TRBD2 might be the D (5 bases). From germline, CDR1 is LGHNA and CDR2 YSLEER. The CDR3 totals 15 residues. Trimming took 1 base from V and 3 from J, leaving 13 bases between them. The CDR3 reads CASSQVNGEGYEQYF. The CDR3 bases are TGCGCCAGCAGCCAAGTAAACGGAGAGGGCTACGAGCAGTACTTC.

J is TRBJ2-2 and V is TRBV27; 9 positions match TRBD1. Germline values: CDR1 MNHEY, CDR2 SMNVEV (reference sequence). The CDR3 has 14 amino acids. Unmatched junction bases numbered 7, after V lost 8 bases and J lost 6 bases. CDR3 in amino acids: CASLGQGPPGELFF. The CDR3 DNA reads as TGTGCCAGCCTGGGACAGGGTCCTCCCGGGGAGCTGTTTTTT.

V usage is TRBV7-6 and J usage is TRBJ2-7; perhaps TRBD2 as D (6 bases). Germline assignment: CDR1 SGHVS and CDR2 FNYEAQ. This CDR3 has 13 amino acids. Trimming took 5 bases from V and 2 from J, leaving 10 bases between them. CDR3 DNA sequence: TGTGCCAGCAGCCCTAGCGAGGCCTACGAGCAGTACTTC. This gives the protein CASSPSEAYEQYF.

This chain connects TRBV5-1 to TRBJ2-3; no reliable D call. The CDR3 runs 14 residues. V lost 2 bases, J lost 2 bases, and 9 bases lay in between. CDR1 SGHRS and CDR2 YFSETQ come from the germline V gene. The CDR3 loop reads CASSFDSVTDTQYF. The CDR3 nucleotides are TGCGCCAGCAGCTTTGATTCAGTCACAGATACGCAGTATTTT.

This clone was recorded a few times. This chain joins TRBV7-9 and TRBJ1-3; D remains ambiguous. This CDR3 contains 16 residues. Looked up from germline, CDR1 is SEHNR and CDR2 is FQNEAQ (reference sequence). V was clipped by 6 bases and J by 3 bases, with 18 bases between them. In DNA, the CDR3 is TGTGCCAGCAGAGCCGTCCGGGGAGGGCTTGGAAACACCATATATTTT. Protein sequence: CASRAVRGGLGNTIYF.

This clone was counted only a few times. V usage is TRBV9 and J usage is TRBJ1-2; 7 bases match TRBD1. The germline gives CDR1 SGDLS, CDR2 YYNGEE. This CDR3 has 15 amino acids. The trim removed 4 bases at V and 3 bases at J, leaving 9 bases unmatched. CDR3: CASSPPRQGDYGYTF. CDR3 DNA: TGTGCCAGCAGCCCCCCTCGACAGGGTGACTATGGCTACACCTTC.

V usage is TRBV5-5 and J usage is TRBJ1-2, with a weak D call TRBD1 (6 bases). The CDR3 has 17 residues. CDR1 SGHKS and CDR2 YYEKEE come from the germline V gene (reference sequence). The V end was cut by 3 bases, the J end by 6 bases, with 24 bases between. Here the CDR3 reads CASSSSSSHRVDHGYTF. For the CDR3, the DNA is TGTGCCAGCAGCTCCTCTTCATCTCACAGGGTTGATCATGGCTACACCTTC.

This clone appeared a few times. The chain carries TRBV5-5 and TRBJ2-7, with D perhaps TRBD2 (6 bases). Trimming removed 2 bases at V and 1 base at J, with 10 bases between. This CDR3 is 14 amino acids long. Germline-derived CDR1 and CDR2 are SGHKS and YYEKEE (reference sequence). CDR3 nucleotide sequence: TGTGCCAGCAGCTTAGCGGGTTGGTCCTACGAGCAGTACTTC. Translating it yields CASSLAGWSYEQYF.

The chain is built from TRBV19 and TRBJ1-2, with 7 bases aligning to TRBD1. The germline V gene has CDR1 LNHDA and CDR2 SQIVND (reference sequence). The ends lost 4 bases at V and 3 bases at J; junction bases unmatched: 8. The CDR3 runs to 15 residues. CDR3 sequence reads: CASSKSTGTDYGYTF. The DNA for the CDR3 is TGTGCCAGTAGTAAATCCACCGGGACAGACTATGGCTACACCTTC.